Sequencing of this TCR beta chain was carried out in a study of blood T cells in healthy people across ages. Study details: T cells yielded about one barcoded beta molecule per two cells through template switching.

PCR was performed a second time for roughly 6 to 12 cycles using a sample-barcoded 5' primer and a J-beta primer mix. The authors tagged each cDNA molecule using a template-switch adaptor with 12 random nucleotides. TCRdb passed the 5' RACE reads through MiXCR, listing each CDR3 protein once. The sample consists of 700,000 to 900,000 distinct CDR3 sequences, about 55% of them appearing once. This clonotype has ten or more counts. RNA extraction gave at least 5.5 micrograms of total RNA per sample. Sequencing used blood. The TCR sequence derives from an elderly man in good health.

CDR3 DNA: TGCAGTGCACGACGGGTATACGCGTATTTT. Residues: CSARRVYAYF. The chain carries TRBV20-1 and TRBJ2-3, with D hard to call. The CDR3 is made up of 10 amino acids. Trimming stripped 6 bases from V and 14 bases from J, with 15 bases between. Per germline, CDR1 DFQATT and CDR2 SNEGSKA (reference sequence).